This T cell receptor beta chain was recorded in a study of blood T cell repertoires in COVID-19. About the research overall: The samples span acute and convalescent COVID-19 from the United States, Italy and Spain. PBMCs, B-cell-depleted T cells, or T cells were the source of the cDNA or gDNA that made up the material.

In the study's own analysis: Estimated nucleated cell counts came from reference gene primer amplification. Libraries were prepared by immunoSEQ multiplex PCR; TCRdb keeps only in-frame clonotypes and omits some of them. For V, J and clone size, that table is used; D and trimming come from the DNA. The repertoire has under 200,000 clones, around 84% of them found once; the top ten carry under 3%. Followed longitudinally, the Seattle patients had been enrolled during active infection. The CDR3 totals 15 residues. Per the germline V gene, CDR1 is MNHEY and CDR2 is SMNVEV (reference sequence). V lost 5 bases, J lost 4 bases, and 8 bases stayed unmatched.

The chain recombines TRBV27 with TRBJ1-5, with 7 nucleotides matching TRBD1. The sample comprised peripheral blood. The source of this sequence is a woman aged 80 or older with COVID-19, enrolled during active disease. The CDR3 region has the DNA TGTGCCAGCAGTCAGATACAGGGGACGAATCAGCCCCAGCATTTT. Encoded protein: CASSQIQGTNQPQHF.